This T cell receptor beta chain is drawn from a study of blood T cells in healthy people across ages. J was trimmed by 3 bases and V by 6 bases; bases with no gene match: 7. Germline lookup yields CDR1 DFQATT and CDR2 SNEGSKA (reference sequence). This CDR3 spans 14 amino acids. Together with a sample-barcoded 5' primer, a J-beta primer mix was included in a second PCR lasting roughly 6 to 12 cycles. Using its own MiXCR run on the 5' RACE reads, TCRdb lists one record per CDR3 protein. This table holds fewer than 650,000 distinct CDR3 sequences, around a quarter found once. Note on this clonotype: Its cognate antigen is unknown.

Whole-study results and caveats: The unsorted PBMCs prevented any conclusive comparison of naive versus antigen-experienced cells. A roughly linear age-dependent decrease characterized TCR beta diversity per million T cells.

The same data also contributed to another study, on T cells of mothers and their children.

This receptor was taken from a boy aged 2 to 10 in good health. The sample comprised blood. The chain carries TRBV20-1 and TRBJ1-4; 7 bases map to TRBD1. The CDR3 sequence: CSAHPGTANEKLFF. The CDR3 DNA sequence: TGCAGTGCACACCCCGGGACAGCTAATGAAAAACTGTTTTTT.